This record covers a single T cell receptor beta chain. What it recognizes is unknown. Sequencing was performed with immunoSEQ multiplex PCR; in TCRdb, only in-frame clones are kept and a portion is missing. The sample contains approximately 110,000 clones, 75% to 90% of which appear only once. Researchers grouped second doses given at about 4 or about 12 weeks into one pool. The CDR3 extends over 14 amino acids. The germline gives CDR1 MNHEY, CDR2 SVGAGI. With 7 bases clipped from V and 4 bases from J, the junction kept 6 bases outside the gene matches. These data originate in a study of T cell responses to AZD1222 COVID-19 vaccine. Study-level points and caveats: White British people made up most donors, females outnumbered males, and clonal diversity was possibly underestimated. AZD1222 recipients seropositive at baseline numbered only 5 or 6. Among spike-specific TCRs, nearly half reportedly target unmutated variant regions.

The rearrangement joins TRBV6-5 to TRBJ2-2; 7 nucleotides line up with TRBD1. The sequences come from peripheral blood, collected 28 days after the second AZD1222 dose. The sequence was collected from an adult who received the AZD1222 COVID-19 vaccine. CDR3 region: CASTWDSLTGELFF. For the CDR3, the DNA is TGTGCCAGCACCTGGGACAGTCTCACCGGGGAGCTGTTTTTT.